These 12 T cell receptor beta chains share one sample of origin, sequenced in a study of T cell responses to AZD1222 COVID-19 vaccine. Profiled with immunoSEQ multiplex PCR; TCRdb holds only in-frame clones, not every one. Counted here are roughly 87,000 clones, 88% occurring once; the ten biggest clones make up less than 8.5%. This specimen was peripheral blood, taken 28 days after the second AZD1222 dose. The receptors here all came from an adult who received the AZD1222 COVID-19 vaccine.

The chain links TRBV10-2 to TRBJ2-3; D remains unclear. Germline CDR1 is WSHSY and CDR2 is SAAADI. The CDR3 runs 13 residues. V lost 1 base to trimming and J lost 6 bases, with 8 bases between them. The CDR3 sequence: CASSELVEDTQYF. For the CDR3, the DNA is TGCGCCAGCAGTGAGTTAGTGGAGGATACGCAGTATTTT.

This clone was recorded a few times. The J gene is TRBJ1-2, the V gene TRBV29-1, with 9 bases lining up with TRBD1. Germline V gene lookup returns CDR1 SQVTM and CDR2 ANQGSEA. The CDR3 loop spans 14 amino acids. With 6 bases clipped from V and 7 bases from J, the junction kept 12 bases outside the gene matches. The CDR3 DNA reads TGCAGCGTACTCCCACAGGGGGCCGTGGGTGGCTACACCTTC. It yields the protein CSVLPQGAVGGYTF.

As DNA, the CDR3 is TGTGCCAGCAGTTGGGACAGGCCTTCGAACACCGGGGAGCTGTTTTTT. It yields the protein CASSWDRPSNTGELFF. V is TRBV6-6 and J is TRBJ2-2, with TRBD1 identical over 8 bases. V shed 4 bases and J 0 bases; nucleotides not matched to a gene: 4. Per the germline V gene, CDR1 is MNHNY and CDR2 is SVGAGI (reference sequence). There are 16 residues in the CDR3.

V is TRBV9 and J is TRBJ2-5, with D hard to call. V lost 3 bases to trimming and J lost 5 bases, with 17 bases between them. This CDR3 comprises 15 residues. Germline-derived CDR1 and CDR2 are SGDLS and YYNGEE. CDR3 DNA: TGTGCCAGCAGCGCCCGGGCCGGCCCTCGGGAGACCCAGTACTTC. Amino acid sequence: CASSARAGPRETQYF.

The V gene is TRBV7-9, the J gene TRBJ2-1, with unresolved D. CDR1 and CDR2 from the germline V gene are SEHNR and FQNEAQ (reference sequence). The germline V and J ends were trimmed by 1 base and 2 bases, with 9 bases remaining between them. The CDR3 is 15 amino acids. The CDR3 region is CASSLVSSAYNEQFF. The CDR3, as DNA: TGTGCCAGCAGCTTAGTATCATCGGCCTACAATGAGCAGTTCTTC. Combining the CDR3 with reference TRBV7-9 and TRBJ2-1 gives the whole variable domain DTGVSQNPRHKITKRGQNVTFRCDPISEHNRLYWYRQTLGQGPEFLTYFQNEAQLEKSRLLSDRFSAERPKGSFSTLEIQRTEQGDSAMYLCASSLVSSAYNEQFFGPGTRLTVL.

This clone was picked up a small number of times. The chain has TRBV5-1 and TRBJ2-1; 9 bases map to TRBD1. V gave up 3 bases and J gave up 12 bases; unmatched junction bases: 7. The CDR3 is 13 residues long. Germline V gives CDR1 SGHRS, CDR2 YFSETQ. The CDR3 nucleotides read TGCGCCAGCAGCTGCGGACAGGGGCGGGGGCAGTTCTTC. This codes for CASSCGQGRGQFF.

The J gene is TRBJ2-2, the V gene TRBV29-1; D assignment may be TRBD1 or TRBD2 (5 bases each). Germline CDR1 is SQVTM and CDR2 is ANQGSEA. Trimming took off 7 bases at V and 0 bases at J, with 9 bases between the two ends. The CDR3 contains 13 residues. DNA of the CDR3: TGCAGCGCCCGGGACGCGAACACCGGGGAGCTGTTTTTT. Amino acids: CSARDANTGELFF.

This chain links TRBV13 with TRBJ1-2; 8 positions agree with TRBD1. The CDR3 consists of 14 residues. The germline CDR1 and CDR2 sequences are PRHDT and FYEKMQ (reference sequence). Unmatched junction bases numbered 11, after V lost 4 bases and J lost 10 bases. CDR3 sequence (DNA): TGTGCCAGCAGCTCCCCGGACAGGGCCGATGACTACACCTTC. This codes for CASSSPDRADDYTF.

The rearrangement joins TRBV5-8 to TRBJ2-1; 7 nucleotides align to TRBD1. Germline-derived CDR1 and CDR2 are SGHTS and YDEGEE. This CDR3 contains 15 residues. With V trimmed by 1 base and J by 2 bases, 3 bases remained unmatched. CDR3 sequence reads: CASSLFQGAYNEQFF. The DNA for the CDR3 is TGTGCCAGCAGCTTGTTCCAGGGGGCCTACAATGAGCAGTTCTTC.

The chain recombines TRBV15 with TRBJ2-1; D might be TRBD1 (5 bases). From germline, CDR1 is LNHNV and CDR2 YYDKDF (reference sequence). V lost 0 bases and J lost 10, with 16 bases in between. The CDR3 loop spans 15 amino acids. In DNA form, the CDR3 reads TGTGCCACCAGCAGAGAAGAAGCAGTTAAGGGGGAGCAGTTCTTC. As protein: CATSREEAVKGEQFF. Based on the CDR3 plus reference TRBV15 and TRBJ2-1, the full variable domain is DAMVIQNPRYQVTQFGKPVTLSCSQTLNHNVMYWYQQKSSQAPKLLFHYYDKDFNNEADTPDNFQSRRPNTSFCFLDIRSPGLGDTAMYLCATSREEAVKGEQFFGPGTRLTVL.

The chain recombines TRBV6-5 with TRBJ2-3; tentative D call: TRBD2 (5 bases). The CDR3 consists of 15 residues. V lost 7 bases to trimming and J lost 1 base, with 15 bases between them. Germline lookup yields CDR1 MNHEY and CDR2 SVGAGI. CDR3 in DNA: TGTGCCAGCAAGCGGCCCGGACCTCGCACAGATACGCAGTATTTT. Translating it yields CASKRPGPRTDTQYF.

This chain uses TRBV2 with TRBJ2-3; 7 nucleotides line up with TRBD1. With V trimmed by 6 bases and J by 7 bases, 13 bases remained unmatched. Germline V gives CDR1 SNHLY, CDR2 FYNNEI. The CDR3 runs 15 residues. The CDR3: CASRLQGQGVHTQYF. CDR3 in DNA: TGTGCCAGCAGATTACAGGGGCAGGGGGTACATACGCAGTATTTT.